This T cell receptor beta chain derives from a study of neurological immune-mediated disorders. Via MiXCR, TCRdb re-called the 5' RACE reads, giving one row per CDR3 protein. The data show roughly 62,000 distinct CDR3 sequences, with under 5.5% seen just once and roughly 3.4% held by the top ten. For the unsorted libraries, 2 million PBMCs stored at -80 C served as input. This CDR3 has 14 amino acids. Trimming removed 0 bases at V and 3 bases at J, with 9 bases between. The germline gives CDR1 LNHNV, CDR2 YYDKDF (reference sequence). Whole-study results and caveats: The most TCR clonal expansion was seen in HTLV-1-associated myelopathy, whereas the least was seen in multiple sclerosis, below the level in healthy controls. The repertoires of 18 of 34 multiple sclerosis patients fell into one related-CDR3 cluster (a possible signature) under phylogenetic grouping.

This clonotype has a count of ten or more. The antigen remains unidentified. The sequencing input was PBMCs. The V gene is TRBV15, the J gene TRBJ2-7; D gene uncertain. The clonotype was recovered from a woman aged 45-65 years with multiple sclerosis. The CDR3 is CATSRDLISYEQYF. CDR3 sequence (DNA): TGTGCCACCAGCAGAGATCTGATCAGCTACGAGCAGTACTTC.